A selection of T cell receptor beta chains follows, all from one sample in a study of multiple sclerosis patients with progressive multifocal leukoencephalopathy. Clones were sequenced by immunoSEQ multiplex PCR, and TCRdb holds only the in-frame ones, with some missing. The data show under 30,000 clones, around 89% seen once. The source was PBMCs, collected from a patient treated with natalizumab. The receptors shown here come from a human donor with multiple sclerosis. Both conserved end residues are trimmed from each CDR3. For some rows the clone size is stated as once, few or many, or as a class when expanded; others skip it.

v_gene,j_gene,abundance,CDR3aa
TRBV5-6,TRBJ2-1,-,ASSLTGTSGGHEQF
TRBV5-1,TRBJ2-7,-,ASSLDRGDYEQY
TRBV27,TRBJ2-2,-,ASSLTGAATGELF
TRBV19,TRBJ1-1,-,ASRPRGSDGTEAF
TRBV28,TRBJ2-7,-,ASSQTSGAHGYEQY
TRBV7-6,TRBJ2-3,once,ASSLAGGADTQY
TRBV6-6,TRBJ2-1,-,ASTPRGPGASNEQF
TRBV13,TRBJ2-7,-,ASSADGAREQY
TRBV4-3,TRBJ2-7,-,ASSQATGRYEQY
TRBV10-3,TRBJ1-2,-,AISLQGTNYGYT
TRBV6-5,TRBJ1-3,-,ASWSTGRSGNTIY
TRBV2,TRBJ1-2,-,ASRYDTSLGYT
TRBV5-1,TRBJ2-7,-,ASSQRGGVHEQY
TRBV9,TRBJ2-7,-,ASSEGTGPYEQY
TRBV15,TRBJ1-2,-,ATSRDTSPASGGYT
TRBV29-1,TRBJ2-7,-,SARESSYEQY
TRBV19,TRBJ1-1,once,ASSLAGSTEAF
TRBV5-4,TRBJ2-5,-,AEWDRGQSETQY
TRBV7-8,TRBJ1-5,-,ASSQTGQGVSQPQH
TRBV19,TRBJ2-2,-,ASSRQVNTGELF
TRBV19,TRBJ2-1,-,ASSIDRDRVYNEQF
TRBV7-6,TRBJ1-3,-,ASSPPPNSGNTIY
TRBV30,TRBJ1-4,-,AWSVGLNEKLF
TRBV12-2,TRBJ1-1,-,AYRDNGGGQGPMNTEAF
TRBV30,TRBJ1-1,-,AWSVRLSTEAF
TRBV30,TRBJ2-7,-,AWSVSRYEQY
TRBV7-6,TRBJ2-2,once,ASSLGQGRFTGELF
TRBV10-1,TRBJ1-2,-,ASSEREIGYT
TRBV5-1,TRBJ2-7,-,ASGAGPNSYEQY
TRBV7-2,TRBJ1-5,-,ASSLEVGRQPQH
TRBV19,TRBJ2-2,-,ASSTGGVGTGELF
TRBV4-1,TRBJ2-1,-,ASSRGNEQF
TRBV7-9,TRBJ1-2,-,ASSLDVGGYT
TRBV11-3,TRBJ2-2,-,ASSPGLAGDTGELF
TRBV4-2,TRBJ1-3,-,ASSQPQGYPYSGNTIY
TRBV30,TRBJ1-5,-,AWTSSFNQPQH
TRBV28,TRBJ2-7,few,ASSLEGEGPREQY
TRBV10-3,TRBJ2-7,-,AISGPSGVYEQY
TRBV4-3,TRBJ2-1,-,ASSQEGPASDEQF
TRBV11-2,TRBJ1-6,-,ASSLGTGNSPLH
TRBV30,TRBJ1-4,once,AWSLVQGPNEKLF
TRBV27,TRBJ1-5,-,ASSGREYSNQPQH
TRBV7-2,TRBJ2-3,-,ASSLELAGGSTDTQY
TRBV28,TRBJ2-4,-,ASSTDSGATLALAKNIQY
TRBV19,TRBJ2-3,-,ASRASGGASTDTQY
TRBV18,TRBJ2-2,-,ASSETGGNTGELF
TRBV6-1,TRBJ1-4,-,ASSLYRGAGEKLF
TRBV2,TRBJ1-2,once,AGDRLRYGYT
TRBV9,TRBJ1-1,-,ASSVAGDTEAF
TRBV19,TRBJ2-1,-,ASSITGRSYNEQF
TRBV4-2,TRBJ1-2,-,ASSQDSWRDRT
TRBV6-6,TRBJ2-2,-,AIRDSEPGELF
TRBV19,TRBJ1-5,-,ASSPSRGGNQPQH
TRBV27,TRBJ1-5,-,ASKKGDNQPQH
TRBV9,TRBJ2-1,-,ASSVLRTSGGSSYNEQF
TRBV2,TRBJ2-3,-,ASSGTSGGAWTDTQY
TRBV9,TRBJ1-1,-,ASSLGRDTEAF
TRBV20-1,TRBJ1-1,once,SAYDSPGAF
TRBV5-1,TRBJ2-1,once,ASSLSGDGYNEQF